Sequencing of this T cell receptor (beta chain) was carried out in a study of T-cell memory formation after mild COVID-19. The wider study: Largely donor-specific TCR clusters were found.

CDR3 length equals 13 residues. Germline-derived CDR1 and CDR2 are LGHDT and YNNKEL (reference sequence). V was pared by 4 bases and J by 9 bases, with 5 bases of the junction left unmatched. It was 5'RACE with constant-segment primers that produced the TCR alpha and TCR beta cDNA libraries, which carried sample barcodes and UMIs. Using its own MiXCR run on the 5' RACE reads, TCRdb lists one record per CDR3 protein. The repertoire has about 320,000 distinct CDR3 sequences, 13% to 15% of them found once; the top ten carry 21%. Sequencing input: PBMCs or a T cell subset sorted from them (not recorded which). The genes are TRBV3-1 and TRBJ2-4; 8 nucleotides agree with TRBD1. The TCR was taken from a man younger than 30 who had mild COVID-19 (a few samples of this study predate the infection). Cell type and time point are not known. DNA of the CDR3: TGTGCCAGCAGCCCTGGACAGGGAAGCATTCAGTACTTC. Protein product: CASSPGQGSIQYF.